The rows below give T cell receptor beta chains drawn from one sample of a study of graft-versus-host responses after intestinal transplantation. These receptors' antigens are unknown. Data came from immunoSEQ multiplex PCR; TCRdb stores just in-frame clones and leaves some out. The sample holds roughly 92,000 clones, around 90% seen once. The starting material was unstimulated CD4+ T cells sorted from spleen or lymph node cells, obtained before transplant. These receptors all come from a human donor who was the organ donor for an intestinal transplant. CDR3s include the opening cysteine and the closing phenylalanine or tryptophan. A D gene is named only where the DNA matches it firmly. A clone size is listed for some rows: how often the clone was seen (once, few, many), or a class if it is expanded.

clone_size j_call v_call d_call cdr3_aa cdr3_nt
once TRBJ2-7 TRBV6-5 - CASSSTPYEQYF TGTGCCAGCAGCTCGACACCCTACGAGCAGTACTTC
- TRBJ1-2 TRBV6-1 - CASSEMLGGYTF TGTGCCAGCAGTGAAATGCTCGGGGGCTACACCTTC
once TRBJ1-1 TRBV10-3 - CAIAGDNTEAFF TGTGCCATCGCGGGGGATAACACTGAAGCTTTCTTT
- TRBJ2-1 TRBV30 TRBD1 CAWSPPGAGGSYNEQFF TGTGCCTGGAGCCCCCCTGGGGCAGGGGGTTCCTACAATGAGCAGTTCTTC
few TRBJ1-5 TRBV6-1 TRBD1 CATRDREYSNQPQHF TGTGCCACACGGGACAGGGAATATAGCAATCAGCCCCAGCATTTT
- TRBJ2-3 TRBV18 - CASSPFRSGSTDTQYF TGTGCCAGCTCACCCTTTCGAAGCGGGAGCACAGATACGCAGTATTTT
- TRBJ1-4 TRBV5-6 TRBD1 CASSLTGRSNEKLFF TGTGCCAGCAGTTTGACAGGGCGCTCTAATGAAAAACTGTTTTTT
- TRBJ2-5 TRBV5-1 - CASSADSTQGTQYF TGCGCCAGCAGCGCGGACAGCACGCAAGGGACCCAGTACTTC
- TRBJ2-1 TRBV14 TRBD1 CASSQGSGTAYNEQFF TGTGCCAGCAGCCAAGGGTCCGGGACAGCTTACAATGAGCAGTTCTTC
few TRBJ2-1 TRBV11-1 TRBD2 CASSPRAGGFNEQFF TGTGCCAGCAGCCCACGGGCGGGAGGATTCAATGAGCAGTTCTTC
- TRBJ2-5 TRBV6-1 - CASRRTQGETQYF TGTGCCAGCAGGAGAACCCAGGGGGAGACCCAGTACTTC
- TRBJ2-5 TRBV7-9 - CASSLGRGSTLQETQYF TGTGCCAGCAGCTTAGGCCGGGGGAGTACCCTCCAAGAGACCCAGTACTTC
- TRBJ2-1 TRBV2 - CATAREQPQFF TGTGCCACCGCACGTGAACAGCCCCAGTTCTTC
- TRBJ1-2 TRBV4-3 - CASSQDGRTLGGYTF TGCGCCAGCAGCCAAGATGGCCGAACTCTGGGCGGCTACACCTTC
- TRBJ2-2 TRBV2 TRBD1 CASSEFTGGTGELFF TGTGCCAGCAGTGAATTTACAGGGGGCACCGGGGAGCTGTTTTTT
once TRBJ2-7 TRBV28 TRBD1 CASNTGGAPSREQYF TGTGCCAGCAATACAGGGGGCGCCCCGAGTCGGGAGCAGTACTTC
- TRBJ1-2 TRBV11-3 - CASSRDRREGYGYTF TGTGCCAGCAGCCGGGACCGACGGGAGGGCTATGGCTACACCTTC